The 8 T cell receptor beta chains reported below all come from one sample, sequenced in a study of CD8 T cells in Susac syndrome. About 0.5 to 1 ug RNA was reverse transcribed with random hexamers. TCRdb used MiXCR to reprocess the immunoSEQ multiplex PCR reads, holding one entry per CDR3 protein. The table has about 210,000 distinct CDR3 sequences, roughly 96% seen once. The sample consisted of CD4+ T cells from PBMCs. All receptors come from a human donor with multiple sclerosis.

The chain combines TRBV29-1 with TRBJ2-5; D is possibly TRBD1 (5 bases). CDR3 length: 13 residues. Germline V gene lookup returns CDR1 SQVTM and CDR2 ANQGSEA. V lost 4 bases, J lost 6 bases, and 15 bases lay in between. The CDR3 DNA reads TGCAGCGTTGGGGCAGGGTTGGTAAAGACCCAGTACTTC. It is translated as CSVGAGLVKTQYF.

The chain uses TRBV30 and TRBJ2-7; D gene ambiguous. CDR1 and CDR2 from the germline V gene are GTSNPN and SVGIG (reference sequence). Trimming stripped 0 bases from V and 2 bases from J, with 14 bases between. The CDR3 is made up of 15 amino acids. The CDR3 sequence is CAWSVRGSYPYEQYF. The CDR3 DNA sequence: TGTGCCTGGAGTGTAAGAGGTTCCTACCCCTACGAGCAGTACTTC.

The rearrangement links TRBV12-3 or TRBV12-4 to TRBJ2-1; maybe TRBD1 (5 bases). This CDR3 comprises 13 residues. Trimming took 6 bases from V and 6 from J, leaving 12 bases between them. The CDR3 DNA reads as TGTGCCAGCAGAGACAACAGGCCCAATGAGCAGTTCTTC. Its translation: CASRDNRPNEQFF.

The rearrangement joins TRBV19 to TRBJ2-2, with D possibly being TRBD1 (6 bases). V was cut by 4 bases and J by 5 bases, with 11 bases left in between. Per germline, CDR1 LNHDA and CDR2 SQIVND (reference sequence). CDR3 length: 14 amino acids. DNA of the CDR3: TGTGCCAGTAGTACCCGGACAGTAACCGGGGAGCTGTTTTTT. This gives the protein CASSTRTVTGELFF.

CDR3 sequence (DNA): TGTGCCAGCAACCAGCAAAGCGAGCAGTACTTC. Translation: CASNQQSEQYF. The chain recombines TRBV2 with TRBJ2-7; D unresolved. Trimming pared 7 bases from V and 6 bases from J, leaving 10 bases between. Germline V CDR1 and CDR2: SNHLY, FYNNEI. The CDR3 runs 11 residues.

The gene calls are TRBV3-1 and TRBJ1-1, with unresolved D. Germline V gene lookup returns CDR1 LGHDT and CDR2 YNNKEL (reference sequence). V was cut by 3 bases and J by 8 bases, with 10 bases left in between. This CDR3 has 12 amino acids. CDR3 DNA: TGTGCCAGCAGCCAGGCGAGGAGGGAAGCTTTCTTT. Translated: CASSQARREAFF.

Here the CDR3 DNA reads TGTGCCAGCAGCCAAGATGGGAGATCTGGAAACACCATATATTTT. It codes for CASSQDGRSGNTIYF. The chain employs TRBV3-1 and TRBJ1-3; D remains ambiguous. Germline CDR1 LGHDT, CDR2 YNNKEL (reference sequence). V shed 0 bases and J shed 1 base, with 7 bases lying between them. CDR3 size: 15 residues.

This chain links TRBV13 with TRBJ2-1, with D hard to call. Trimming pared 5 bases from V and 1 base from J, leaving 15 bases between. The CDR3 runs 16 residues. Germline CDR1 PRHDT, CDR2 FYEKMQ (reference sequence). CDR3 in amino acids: CASSPGGSYSYNEQFF. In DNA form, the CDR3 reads TGTGCCAGCAGCCCGGGTGGCAGCTATTCCTACAATGAGCAGTTCTTC.